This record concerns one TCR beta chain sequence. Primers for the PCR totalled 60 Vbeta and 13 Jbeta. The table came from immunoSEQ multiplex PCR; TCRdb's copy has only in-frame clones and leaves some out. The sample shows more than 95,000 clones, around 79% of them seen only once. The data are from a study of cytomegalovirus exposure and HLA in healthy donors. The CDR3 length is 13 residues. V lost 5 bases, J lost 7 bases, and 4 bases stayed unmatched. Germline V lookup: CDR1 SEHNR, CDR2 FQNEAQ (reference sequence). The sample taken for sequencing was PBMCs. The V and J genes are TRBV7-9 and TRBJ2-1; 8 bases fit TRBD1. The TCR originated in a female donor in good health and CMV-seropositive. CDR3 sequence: CASSKDRANEQFF. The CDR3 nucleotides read TGTGCCAGCAGCAAGGACAGGGCGAATGAGCAGTTCTTC.